This T cell receptor beta chain was captured in a study of cytomegalovirus exposure and HLA in healthy donors. Study observations and caveats: Cytomegalovirus-associated status was assigned to 150 to 200 TCR beta chains.

The PCR contained 60 Vbeta and 13 Jbeta primers. TCRdb's table, derived via immunoSEQ multiplex PCR, lists solely in-frame clones and lacks some. The repertoire holds fewer than 250,000 clones, about 75% seen once, with 1.5% to 2% in the top ten. This clone has just a few counts. Its target is unknown. Source material: PBMCs. This clonotype was obtained from a male donor in good health and CMV-seronegative.

The CDR3 nucleotides read TGCAGTGTCCGGGTCGGTTATGGCTACACCTTC. Translation gives CSVRVGYGYTF. The chain employs TRBV20-1 and TRBJ1-2; no reliable D call. Germline CDR1 and CDR2: DFQATT and SNEGSKA (reference sequence). This CDR3 contains 11 residues. Deletions cut 7 bases from V and 5 bases from J, with 11 bases between.